The clone carrying this TCR beta chain was recorded at least ten times. What it recognizes is unknown. The CDR3 loop spans 13 amino acids. CDR1 and CDR2 from the germline V gene are SEHNR and FQNEAQ (reference sequence). Losses at the gene ends were 5 bases for V and 15 bases for J; bases not matched to a gene: 9. This entry is derived from a study of T-cell memory formation after mild COVID-19. The study's findings and limits: Second-wave clones that peaked on day 37 lacked confirmed SARS-CoV-2 specificity.

MiXCR, run by TCRdb on the 5' RACE reads, gives a single entry per CDR3 protein. The sample has over 150,000 distinct CDR3 sequences, 13% seen once. Sequenced sample: PBMCs or a T cell subset sorted from them (not recorded which). The rearrangement joins TRBV7-9 to TRBJ2-1; 11 nucleotides match TRBD1. The receptor was isolated from a man aged 18 to 29 who had mild COVID-19 (a few samples of this study predate the infection). Cell type and time point are not known. Written as DNA, the CDR3 is TGTGCCAGCAGCCTCAACCTTGGACAGGGGGCGTTCTTC. Its protein product is CASSLNLGQGAFF.